Listed here are 2 T cell receptor beta chains from one sample, sequenced in a study of early T cells in non-severe SARS-CoV-2 infection (dated by TCRdb to about 2021). Libraries came from 5' RACE. The sequencing machine was a NextSeq 500. TCRdb trimmed the raw reads at Q25, called clones with MiXCR and kept productive beta chains. Rows merge per CDR3 protein into single entries with the most common DNA and genes. Within this sample are more than 35,000 distinct CDR3 sequences, with under 14% of them counted one time only. The ten largest clones take up 21% of the sample. Sequencing was performed on whole blood. The receptors here all came from an adult who was a healthcare worker with PCR-confirmed SARS-CoV-2 infection or an uninfected control (not recorded which).

This clonotype was detected only a few times. The chain is built from TRBV28 and TRBJ2-3, with TRBD1 identical over 8 bases. The CDR3 extends over 17 amino acids. Germline loops: CDR1 MDHEN, CDR2 SYDVKM. V gave up 3 bases and J gave up 1 base; unmatched junction bases: 9. Here the CDR3 reads CASSFHQGAVGTDTQYF. DNA of the CDR3: TGTGCCAGCAGTTTTCATCAGGGGGCGGTTGGCACAGATACGCAGTATTTT.

This clonotype was observed many times. V gene TRBV28 combines with J gene TRBJ2-7; 8 bases line up with TRBD2. Germline V gene data show CDR1 as MDHEN and CDR2 as SYDVKM. Trimming removed 4 bases from V and 5 bases from J; junction bases left unmatched: 19. The CDR3 covers 18 residues. CDR3 in DNA: TGTGCCAGCAGTTACCCCATGATAGGGAGCGGGAGAAACCACGAGCAGTACTTC. Amino acid sequence: CASSYPMIGSGRNHEQYF.